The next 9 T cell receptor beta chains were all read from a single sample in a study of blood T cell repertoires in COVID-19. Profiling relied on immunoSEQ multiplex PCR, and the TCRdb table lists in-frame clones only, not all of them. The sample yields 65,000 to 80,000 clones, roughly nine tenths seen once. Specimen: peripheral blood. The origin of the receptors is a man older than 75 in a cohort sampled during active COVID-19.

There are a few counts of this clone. The CDR3 region has the DNA TGTGCCAGCACACAGGGACCTAACTATGGCTACACCTTC. This gives the protein CASTQGPNYGYTF. The chain couples TRBV2 to TRBJ1-2, with a weak D call TRBD1 (6 bases). Germline CDR1 is SNHLY and CDR2 is FYNNEI. This CDR3 contains 13 residues. The ends were cut back, 7 bases at V and 0 bases at J, with 9 bases in the middle.

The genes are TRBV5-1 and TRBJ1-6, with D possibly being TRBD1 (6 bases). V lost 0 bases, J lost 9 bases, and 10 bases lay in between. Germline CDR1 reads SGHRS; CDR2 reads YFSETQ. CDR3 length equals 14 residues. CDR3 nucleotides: TGCGCCAGCAGCTTGGAAGGGGGGGGTTCACCCCTCCACTTT. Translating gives CASSLEGGGSPLHF.

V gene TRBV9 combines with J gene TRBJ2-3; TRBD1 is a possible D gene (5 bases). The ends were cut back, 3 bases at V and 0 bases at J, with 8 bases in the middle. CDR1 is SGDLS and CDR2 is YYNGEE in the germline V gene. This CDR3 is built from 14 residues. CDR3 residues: CASSGGLSTDTQYF. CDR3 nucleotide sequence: TGTGCCAGCAGCGGGGGCCTAAGCACAGATACGCAGTATTTT.

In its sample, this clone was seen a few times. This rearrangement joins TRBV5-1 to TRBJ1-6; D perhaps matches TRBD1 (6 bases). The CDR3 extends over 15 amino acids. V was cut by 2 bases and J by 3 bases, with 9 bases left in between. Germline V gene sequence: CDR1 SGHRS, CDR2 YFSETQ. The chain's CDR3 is CASSLGQNYNSPLHF. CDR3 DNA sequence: TGCGCCAGCAGCTTAGGACAGAACTATAATTCACCCCTCCACTTT.

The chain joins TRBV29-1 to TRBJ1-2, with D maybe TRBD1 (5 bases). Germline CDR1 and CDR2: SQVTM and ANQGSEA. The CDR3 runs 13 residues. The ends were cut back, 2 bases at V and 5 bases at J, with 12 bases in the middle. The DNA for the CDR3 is TGCAGCGTTGAATTGGCAGGGCAGTATGGCTACACCTTC. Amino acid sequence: CSVELAGQYGYTF.

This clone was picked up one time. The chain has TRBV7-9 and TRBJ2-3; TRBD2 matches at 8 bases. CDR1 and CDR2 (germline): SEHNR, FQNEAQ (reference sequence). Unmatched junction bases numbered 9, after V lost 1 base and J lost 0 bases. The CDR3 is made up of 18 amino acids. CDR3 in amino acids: CASSLGRLALSSTDTQYF. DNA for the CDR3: TGTGCCAGCAGCTTAGGTCGACTAGCGTTGTCTAGCACAGATACGCAGTATTTT.

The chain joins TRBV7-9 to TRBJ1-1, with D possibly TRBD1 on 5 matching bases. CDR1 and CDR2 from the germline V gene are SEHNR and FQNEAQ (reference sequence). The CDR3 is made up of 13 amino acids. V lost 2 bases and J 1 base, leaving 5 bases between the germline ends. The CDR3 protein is CASSLTGNTEAFF. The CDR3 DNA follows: TGTGCCAGCAGCTTAACAGGGAACACTGAAGCTTTCTTT.

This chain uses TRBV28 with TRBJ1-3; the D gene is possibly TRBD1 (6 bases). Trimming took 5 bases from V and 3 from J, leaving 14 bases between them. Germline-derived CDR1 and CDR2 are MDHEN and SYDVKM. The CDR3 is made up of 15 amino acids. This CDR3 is CASSAPTGNGNTIYF. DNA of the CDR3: TGTGCCAGCAGTGCCCCAACAGGGAATGGAAACACCATATATTTT.

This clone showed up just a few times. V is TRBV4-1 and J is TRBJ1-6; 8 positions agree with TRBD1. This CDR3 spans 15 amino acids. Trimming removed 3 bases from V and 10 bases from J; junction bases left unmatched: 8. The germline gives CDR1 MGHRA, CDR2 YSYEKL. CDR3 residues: CASSHLRTGLSPLHF. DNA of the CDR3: TGCGCCAGCAGCCACCTCAGGACAGGGTTGTCACCCCTCCACTTT.